This passage covers 18 T cell receptor beta chains from one sample sequenced in a study of monozygotic twins with inflammatory bowel disease. Following a re-call of the 5' RACE reads, TCRdb has one entry per CDR3 protein and lacks DNA. Found here are roughly 200,000 distinct CDR3 sequences; the top ten clones hold approximately 1.5%. Sequenced: blood. The receptor source for this set is a human donor with ulcerative colitis or Crohn's disease, or a healthy co-twin of an affected twin (not recorded which).

This sequence joins TRBV5-1 and TRBJ2-2; the D gene TCRdb calls, TRBD1, cannot be checked with no DNA. The V gene's germline CDR1 is SGHRS and CDR2 YFSETQ. This CDR3 comprises 14 residues. CDR3 residues: CASSLGQEFGELFF.

The V gene is TRBV12-3 or TRBV12-4, the J gene TRBJ2-3; TCRdb returns TRBD1, unconfirmable since there is no DNA. The CDR3 covers 16 residues. This chain's CDR3 is CASSLGQVEWADTQYF.

The V and J genes are TRBV6-5 and TRBJ2-1. The CDR3 covers 16 residues. In germline, CDR1 is MNHEY, CDR2 SVGAGI. CDR3 protein: CASSYSTRGSNNEQFF.

CDR3 protein: CASSFDSGTEAFF. The chain employs TRBV5-5 and TRBJ1-1; as DNA is missing, the TRBD1 call by TCRdb cannot be tested. CDR1 and CDR2 from the germline V gene are SGHKS and YYEKEE (reference sequence). The CDR3 is 13 residues long.

CDR3 region: CAISESREQFF. The genes are TRBV10-3 and TRBJ2-1. Looked up from germline, CDR1 is ENHRY and CDR2 is SYGVKD. The CDR3 runs to 11 residues.

The V and J genes are TRBV29-1 and TRBJ2-7; checking the TCRdb D call of TRBD2 is not possible without DNA. CDR1 and CDR2 (germline): SQVTM, ANQGSEA. This CDR3 comprises 13 residues. The CDR3 is CSVDLPSSYEQYF.

The V gene is TRBV7-9, the J gene TRBJ1-4; TCRdb's assignment of TRBD1 cannot be checked, as there is no DNA. Germline assignment: CDR1 SEHNR and CDR2 FQNEAQ (reference sequence). CDR3 length equals 15 residues. CDR3 residues: CASSLPGHANEKLFF.

The rearrangement joins TRBV5-4 to TRBJ1-1; without DNA, the TCRdb call of TRBD1 cannot be checked. This CDR3 region has 16 residues. Germline CDR1 reads SGHNT; CDR2 reads YYREEE (reference sequence). The CDR3 sequence: CASRGDRGVWNTEAFF.

The rearrangement joins TRBV5-1 to TRBJ2-1. The CDR3 has 13 amino acids. Per germline, CDR1 SGHRS and CDR2 YFSETQ. The CDR3 sequence: CASSPVSYNEQFF. Filled out from reference TRBV5-1 and TRBJ2-1, the complete variable domain reads KAGVTQTPRYLIKTRGQQVTLSCSPISGHRSVSWYQQTPGQGLQFLFEYFSETQRNKGNFPGRFSGRQFSNSRSEMNVSTLELGDSALYLCASSPVSYNEQFFGPGTRLTVL.

The CDR3 loop reads CASSPENYYEQYF. J is TRBJ2-7 and V is TRBV18. CDR1 is KGHSH and CDR2 is LQKENI in the germline V gene. This CDR3 comprises 13 residues.

This chain connects TRBV10-3 to TRBJ1-2. The CDR3 sequence is 14 residues long. Germline V CDR1 and CDR2: ENHRY, SYGVKD. The CDR3 here is CAISEDGREAGYTF.

The CDR3 spells CASSSAFSTLEQFF. The rearrangement links TRBV7-2 to TRBJ2-1. CDR3 length: 14 residues. Per the germline V gene, CDR1 is SGHTA and CDR2 is FQGNSA.

The genes are TRBV18 and TRBJ2-3; the D call of TRBD2 rests on TCRdb alone, since no DNA is present to check it. The CDR3 spans 13 residues. Germline values: CDR1 KGHSH, CDR2 LQKENI. The CDR3 loop reads CASSPGRADTQYF.

V and J are TRBV20-1 and TRBJ1-1. This CDR3 contains 15 residues. Germline V gene sequence: CDR1 DFQATT, CDR2 SNEGSKA (reference sequence). The CDR3 spells CSAREAKRLNTEAFF.

This chain connects TRBV20-1 to TRBJ1-1; the D call of TRBD1 rests on TCRdb alone, since no DNA is present to check it. Germline values: CDR1 DFQATT, CDR2 SNEGSKA (reference sequence). This CDR3 has 12 residues. CDR3 sequence reads: CSARHPPGRAFF.

The chain recombines TRBV15 with TRBJ1-2; checking the TCRdb D call of TRBD1 is not possible without DNA. This CDR3 has 15 residues. The germline V gene has CDR1 LNHNV and CDR2 YYDKDF (reference sequence). CDR3 amino acids: CATSRGETAISGYTF.

The CDR3 sequence is CAIRSMGQAPHEQYF. The rearrangement links TRBV10-3 to TRBJ2-7; the TCRdb call, TRBD1, lacks DNA for checking. The CDR3 length is 15 residues. Germline CDR1 and CDR2: ENHRY and SYGVKD.

The chain carries TRBV5-6 and TRBJ1-5. Per the germline V gene, CDR1 is SGHDT and CDR2 is YYEEEE. This CDR3 is built from 13 residues. The CDR3 sequence: CASSSYSNQPQHF.